A selection of T cell receptor beta chains follows, all from one sample in a study of blood T cell repertoires in COVID-19. Some clones are missing from TCRdb's copy, which holds only in-frame ones; the method was immunoSEQ multiplex PCR. The table records roughly 360,000 clones, 85% to 90% of them present only once. The sequenced material came from PBMCs or T cells enriched from blood (not recorded which). These TCRs come from a woman in her twenties or thirties with acute COVID-19. Both conserved end residues are part of each CDR3. D genes are given only for firm matches. Not all rows give a size; the values are once, few, many and, for expanded clones, a class.

TGCGCCAGCAGCTCCCGGGACAGGGGGATCAGTGAGCAGTTCTTC	CASSSRDRGISEQFF	NA	TRBV5-1	TRBJ2-1	TRBD1
TGTGCCAGCAGGGCGAACACTGAAGCTTTCTTT	CASRANTEAFF	NA	TRBV28	TRBJ1-1	NA
TGTGCCAGCAGTTACTCGAGGCCGAGCTCCTACGAGCAGTACTTC	CASSYSRPSSYEQYF	NA	TRBV6-2/TRBV6-3	TRBJ2-7	NA
TGTGCCAGCAGTTCCCTCGGGACAGGGGACGTCTATGGCTACACCTTC	CASSSLGTGDVYGYTF	NA	TRBV28	TRBJ1-2	TRBD1
TGTGCCAGCAGTGAACAGGGCGGGAGTGAAAAACTGTTTTTT	CASSEQGGSEKLFF	NA	TRBV6-1	TRBJ1-4	NA
TGTGCCAGCAGGCCTAGCGGGAACACAGATACGCAGTATTTT	CASRPSGNTDTQYF	once	TRBV6-5	TRBJ2-3	TRBD2
TGCGCCAGCACGAGGGAGGGGGGCTACGAGCAGTACTTC	CASTREGGYEQYF	NA	TRBV5-1	TRBJ2-7	NA
TGTGCCATCATGGGGGGGACTGAAGCTTTCTTT	CAIMGGTEAFF	NA	TRBV10-3	TRBJ1-1	NA
TGTGCCATCAGTGAGTCGACTTCCTACGAGCAGTACTTC	CAISESTSYEQYF	NA	TRBV10-3	TRBJ2-7	NA
TGTGCCAGCAGCTCGGGAGGGCCCAACTCTGGAAACACCATATATTTT	CASSSGGPNSGNTIYF	few	TRBV5-4	TRBJ1-3	NA
TGTGCCAGCTCACCAGGGGCCGGGGAGACCCAGTACTTC	CASSPGAGETQYF	NA	TRBV18	TRBJ2-5	NA
TGTGCCAGCAGTCGTTCGGGGGGTGAAGCTTTCTTT	CASSRSGGEAFF	once	TRBV2	TRBJ1-1	NA
TGTGCCAGCAGCGAACCTTCCGGGACAGGGCTCACTGAAGCTTTCTTT	CASSEPSGTGLTEAFF	NA	TRBV6-1	TRBJ1-1	TRBD1
TGTGCCAGCGGCGGGGGGAGTCGAACCACAGATACGCAGTATTTT	CASGGGSRTTDTQYF	once	TRBV7-2	TRBJ2-3	TRBD2
TGTGCCAGCACCCGGACAGGGTTCGGGAACGAGCAGTACTTC	CASTRTGFGNEQYF	NA	TRBV7-2	TRBJ2-7	TRBD1
TGCGCCAGCAGCTCTGTTCTAGACACCGGGGAGCTGTTTTTT	CASSSVLDTGELFF	once	TRBV5-1	TRBJ2-2	NA
TGTGCCAGCAGGGGCATTGGGGGCTACACCTTC	CASRGIGGYTF	NA	TRBV27	TRBJ1-2	NA